The subject of this entry is one TCR beta chain. Its antigen is unknown. The DNA is left out, because the CDR3 cannot be placed on it with certainty; the CDR3 is given as TCRdb lists it. Counting both end residues, the CDR3 totals 13 amino acids. Germline V gene lookup returns CDR1 SGHTS and CDR2 YDEGEE. The sample belongs to a study of radiotherapy plus CTLA-4 blockade in lung cancer. Turning to the study itself: Objective responses were documented in around 19% of patients, with disease control in about 29%.

Study-wide points: There was expansion of tumor-derived TCR clones in blood after radiotherapy plus ipilimumab. In blood, early T cell clone dynamics reportedly predicted response best, together with interferon-beta.

TCRdb's table, derived via immunoSEQ multiplex PCR, lists solely in-frame clones and lacks some. The data hold around 59,000 clones, with 65% to 80% observed a single time. The receptor was isolated from a human donor with non-small cell lung cancer whose response to radiotherapy plus ipilimumab could not be evaluated. The sequences come from peripheral blood, collected from a patient treated with radiotherapy plus ipilimumab. The chain couples TRBV5-8 to TRBJ2-1; the table's TRBD1 call for D was not verified on the DNA. CDR3 in amino acids: CASSLRALDKGFF.